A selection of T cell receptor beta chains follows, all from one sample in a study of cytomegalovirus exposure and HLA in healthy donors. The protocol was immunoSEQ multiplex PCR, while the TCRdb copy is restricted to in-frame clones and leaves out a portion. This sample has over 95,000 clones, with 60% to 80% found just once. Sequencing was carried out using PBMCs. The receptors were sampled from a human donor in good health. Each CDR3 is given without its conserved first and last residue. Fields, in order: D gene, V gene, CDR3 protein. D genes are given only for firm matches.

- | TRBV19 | ASSVTGPHQPQH
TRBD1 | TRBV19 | ASHATGRGFGDTQY
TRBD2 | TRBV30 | AWHLAGVNTGELF
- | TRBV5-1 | ASSLQAGENTEAF
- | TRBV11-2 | ASSFRGARETQY
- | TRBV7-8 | ASSLNRGRNTEAF
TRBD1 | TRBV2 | ASRDDRGQQPQH
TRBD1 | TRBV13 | ASSLGQGVTEAF
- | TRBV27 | ASSPQGEVYEQY
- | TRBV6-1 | ASRVSGGVNEKLF
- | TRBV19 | ASSQGPTEYEQY